The TCR beta chain under discussion was sequenced for a study of identical twins' blood T cells. Between the trimmed V and J ends, which lost 6 bases and 4 bases, there was a span of 8 bases. The CDR3 has 12 amino acids. The V gene's germline CDR1 is SGHAT and CDR2 FQNNGV. Libraries were made from RNA as TCR cDNA, using a modified protocol. Sample barcodes were added at both library ends during cDNA synthesis. Under the authors' procedure: Clonotypes per individual ranged from about 100,000 to nearly 550,000. TCRdb recomputed calls from the 5' RACE reads with MiXCR, one row per CDR3 protein. Clone size and V and J calls follow TCRdb, not the original study. The sample records about 370,000 distinct CDR3 sequences, 28% being singletons.

The TCR sequence derives from a woman aged 18 to 55 in good health. J is TRBJ2-3 and V is TRBV11-2, with no clear D. Sequenced: PBMCs. As DNA, the CDR3 is TGTGCCAGCAGACCAGTAGCAGATACGCAGTATTTT. Its protein is CASRPVADTQYF.